This T cell receptor beta chain originates from a study of cytomegalovirus exposure and HLA in healthy donors. General study results and limits: It was confirmed in vitro that three of the CMV-associated chains were specific for CMV antigens.

PCR was performed using 60 Vbeta and 13 Jbeta primers. Data came from immunoSEQ multiplex PCR; TCRdb stores just in-frame clones and leaves some out. Found here are roughly 120,000 clones, over 8% of them singletons; the top ten hold less than 4%. Germline CDR1 is SGHTS and CDR2 is YDEGEE. Trimming cost V 0 bases and J 3 bases, with 13 bases left between them. CDR3 length equals 15 residues. This clone came up a few times. The antigen remains unidentified. The sample taken for sequencing was PBMCs. The source of this sequence is a man aged 25-45 years in good health and CMV-seronegative. V and J are TRBV5-8 and TRBJ2-7; D is possibly TRBD1 (6 bases). The DNA of the CDR3 is TGTGCCAGCAGCTTGGCATACAGGGCAGGCTACGAGCAGTACTTC. Amino acid sequence: CASSLAYRAGYEQYF.